This TCR beta chain was observed in a study of identical twins listed by TCRdb under 2016. With regard to the full study: To test whether fetal clonotypes persist, this study deep-sequenced TCR alpha and beta repertoires from monozygotic twins, from unrelated adults of various ages, and from cord blood. Replicate twin experiments were performed at different times using different library preparation protocols to rule out contamination. On the study overall, not on this receptor specifically: Compared with coincidental sharing between unrelated individuals, out-of-frame TCR alpha sequences shared between twins showed an excess of sequences with low generation probability. A weaker excess of twin sharing was found in beta out-of-frame sequences because the signal-to-noise ratio was lowered by fewer shared sequences. Abundant cord blood beta clonotypes had fewer insertions, young adult naive repertoires showed a similar but weaker trend, and memory repertoires showed no such trend. Conclusions relied on cross-sectional statistical analysis, since the same donors could not be followed over many years. Zero-insertion analyses could be partly confounded by invariant T cells such as MAIT and iNKT, though diverse VJ usage argued against such confounding for most clonotypes. In monozygotic twins, recombination models systematically underestimated out-of-frame TCR alpha sharing, but the models matched the sharing seen between unrelated individuals.

The CDR3 has 16 amino acids, counting the end cysteine and phenylalanine. Here the CDR3 DNA is all that survives: 48 bases in frame from base 1. Ends trimmed: V by 6 bases, J by 1 base; bases unmatched to a gene: 6. From a lookup of the germline V gene, CDR1 and CDR2 are MNHNS and SASEGT. Every donor was a healthy Caucasian. Miltenyi CD45RO+ enrichment and human naive T-cell isolation kits were used to isolate memory (CD45RO+) and naive T cells from PBMC. This clonotype was observed at least ten times. The antigen it recognizes is unknown. No base qualities exist here, and no much larger clone lies one base off it. The library was made by 5' RACE. TCRdb names Illumina HiSeq 2000 as the instrument used. Template switching introduced a universal primer binding site; the final cDNA contained a unique molecular identifier, enabling accurate counting of TCR cDNA molecules. First-strand cDNA for TCR alpha and beta chains was synthesized from specific primers in the conserved constant-segment region. Each cDNA library was double barcoded, with a SMART-Mk sample barcode plus Illumina barcodes, to control for contamination. TruSeq adapter sequences and Illumina sample barcodes were added in two successive PCR steps. Sequencing of the TCR alpha and beta cDNA libraries was done on the Illumina HiSeq platform using custom primers. Turning to the authors' computational methods: Unique molecular identifiers were extracted from raw reads with MiGEC, and CDR3 positions were determined with MiXCR. For each individual, recombination models were inferred using an EM algorithm with the repgenHMM and IGoR tools. The tcR package in R was used for shared clonotype analysis, with sharing normalized by the product of cloneset sizes. To study raw recombination free of thymic and clonal selection effects, out-of-frame nonproductive sequences were analyzed. The public reads were reprocessed in TCRdb via fastp at Q25 and MiXCR, keeping in-frame beta chains. Every CDR3 protein is listed once, alongside the most common genes and DNA of its rows. The V and J calls reflect TCRdb's pipeline rather than the authors' work. The sample has 200,000 to 300,000 distinct CDR3 sequences on record, over 9.5% of them singletons. The top ten clonotypes cover about 9% of the sample.

The sequence derives from a man between 45 and 60 years old in good health. Sample: memory T cells sorted from blood. The sample's cell subset or site label is to be understood as: CD45RO+ enriched T cells. The V and J segments used are TRBV6-1 and TRBJ2-2; 9 central nucleotides agree with TRBD1. This receptor has the CDR3 CASRQQGARNTGELFF. The DNA is TGTGCCAGCAGACAACAGGGGGCAAGGAACACCGGGGAGCTGTTTTTT.